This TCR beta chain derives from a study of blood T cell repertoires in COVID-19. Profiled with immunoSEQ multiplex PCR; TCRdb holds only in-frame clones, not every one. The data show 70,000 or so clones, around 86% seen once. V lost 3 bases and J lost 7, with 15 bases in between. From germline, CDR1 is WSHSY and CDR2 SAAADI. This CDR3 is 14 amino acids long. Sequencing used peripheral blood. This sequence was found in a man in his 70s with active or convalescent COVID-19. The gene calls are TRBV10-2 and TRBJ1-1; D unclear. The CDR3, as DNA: TGCGCCAGCAGTGAAATCTGGGCTCAGCTTGAAGCTTTCTTT. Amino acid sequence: CASSEIWAQLEAFF.